Listed below are T cell receptor beta chains from one sample, sequenced in a study of cytomegalovirus exposure and HLA in healthy donors. Assay: immunoSEQ multiplex PCR; the TCRdb copy retains only in-frame clones and omits some. This table holds some 57,000 clones, about 77% found once. Sample: PBMCs. The receptor set was obtained from a woman younger than 45 in good health and CMV-seronegative. Each CDR3 is given with its conserved first and last residue. A D gene is named only where the DNA matches it firmly. Size is omitted from some rows. Given values are once, few, many or a class for expanded clones.

V gene: TRBV7-2; clone size: -; D gene: TRBD1; J gene: TRBJ1-1; CDR3 DNA: TGTGCCAGCAGCTACAGGGGGAGCGTTGGGAACACTGAAGCTTTCTTT; CDR3 protein: CASSYRGSVGNTEAFF
V gene: TRBV6-4; clone size: -; D gene: -; J gene: TRBJ2-1; CDR3 DNA: TGTGCCAGCAGTGAGGCTCCACACGATGAGCAGTTCTTC; CDR3 protein: CASSEAPHDEQFF
V gene: TRBV19; clone size: -; D gene: TRBD2; J gene: TRBJ2-7; CDR3 DNA: TGTGCCAGTAGTGTAGTACTAGCGGGCGAGCAGTACTTC; CDR3 protein: CASSVVLAGEQYF
V gene: TRBV4-1; clone size: -; D gene: -; J gene: TRBJ1-1; CDR3 DNA: TGCGCCAGCAGCCAACTGGACAGTGTAGCTTTCTTT; CDR3 protein: CASSQLDSVAFF
V gene: TRBV28; clone size: -; D gene: -; J gene: TRBJ2-7; CDR3 DNA: TGTGCCAGCAGTTTCAGGACAGTTTCCTACGAGCAGTACTTC; CDR3 protein: CASSFRTVSYEQYF
V gene: TRBV6-5; clone size: -; D gene: TRBD1; J gene: TRBJ2-6; CDR3 DNA: TGTGCCAGCAGACGACAGGGTATGGGGGCCAACGTCCTGACTTTC; CDR3 protein: CASRRQGMGANVLTF
V gene: TRBV10-1; clone size: -; D gene: TRBD2; J gene: TRBJ2-1; CDR3 DNA: TGCGCCAGCATTCGACTAGCCGGAACCTCGTCCTACAATGAGCAGTTCTTC; CDR3 protein: CASIRLAGTSSYNEQFF
V gene: TRBV4-3; clone size: -; D gene: -; J gene: TRBJ2-1; CDR3 DNA: TGCGCCAGCAGCCAGGAAGCCTCGGGACTCTACCAAGACAATGAGCAGTTCTTC; CDR3 protein: CASSQEASGLYQDNEQFF
V gene: TRBV9; clone size: -; D gene: -; J gene: TRBJ2-3; CDR3 DNA: TGTGCCAGCAGCGTCGGAGATACGCAGTATTTT; CDR3 protein: CASSVGDTQYF
V gene: TRBV7-2; clone size: -; D gene: -; J gene: TRBJ1-2; CDR3 DNA: TGTGCCAGCAGCTGGACAGCTAACTATGGCTACACCTTC; CDR3 protein: CASSWTANYGYTF
V gene: TRBV6-5; clone size: -; D gene: -; J gene: TRBJ2-7; CDR3 DNA: TGTGCCAGCAGTTACAGGGGTAAGCAGTACTTC; CDR3 protein: CASSYRGKQYF
V gene: TRBV10-2; clone size: -; D gene: -; J gene: TRBJ2-7; CDR3 DNA: TGCGCCAGCGCACAGGGGGGGACCTACGAGCAGTACTTC; CDR3 protein: CASAQGGTYEQYF
V gene: TRBV6-1; clone size: -; D gene: TRBD1; J gene: TRBJ2-5; CDR3 DNA: TGTGCCAGCACTCCCCCGGGACAGGGGGCAGAGACCCAGTACTTC; CDR3 protein: CASTPPGQGAETQYF
V gene: TRBV5-4; clone size: -; D gene: -; J gene: TRBJ2-7; CDR3 DNA: TGTGCCAGCAGCTTGGGTGGCCAGGGCTTGAGCGAGCAGTACTTC; CDR3 protein: CASSLGGQGLSEQYF
V gene: TRBV18; clone size: -; D gene: -; J gene: TRBJ1-1; CDR3 DNA: TGTGCCAGCTCGTTACAGGGGAACACTGAAGCTTTCTTT; CDR3 protein: CASSLQGNTEAFF
V gene: TRBV5-6; clone size: -; D gene: -; J gene: TRBJ1-3; CDR3 DNA: TGTGCCAGCAGCTTACAGGCCATCCAAAACACCATATATTTT; CDR3 protein: CASSLQAIQNTIYF
V gene: TRBV25-1; clone size: -; D gene: TRBD1; J gene: TRBJ1-2; CDR3 DNA: TGTGCCAGCAGGCGGACAGGGAACTATGGCTACACCTTC; CDR3 protein: CASRRTGNYGYTF
V gene: TRBV14; clone size: -; D gene: TRBD2; J gene: TRBJ2-1; CDR3 DNA: TGTGCCAGCGGGGCGCGACTAGCGGGGGGAGGCGGCTCCTACAATGAGCAGTTCTTC; CDR3 protein: CASGARLAGGGGSYNEQFF
V gene: TRBV7-3; clone size: -; D gene: -; J gene: TRBJ2-1; CDR3 DNA: TGTGCCAGCAGTCGTAGTAGCAACAATGAGCAGTTCTTC; CDR3 protein: CASSRSSNNEQFF
V gene: TRBV28; clone size: -; D gene: -; J gene: TRBJ2-2; CDR3 DNA: TGTGCCAGCACCCCCCGACGGGGGTCGGGCACCGGGGAGCTGTTTTTT; CDR3 protein: CASTPRRGSGTGELFF
V gene: TRBV7-7; clone size: few; D gene: -; J gene: TRBJ2-2; CDR3 DNA: TGTGCCAGCAGCCCGTCGGCCCGAGGAACACCGAGTAAGACCGGGGAGCTGTTTTTT; CDR3 protein: CASSPSARGTPSKTGELFF
V gene: TRBV5-1; clone size: -; D gene: TRBD1; J gene: TRBJ2-1; CDR3 DNA: TGCGCCAGCAGCCCCGGGACAGGGGGGTATGAGCAGTTCTTC; CDR3 protein: CASSPGTGGYEQFF
V gene: TRBV19; clone size: -; D gene: TRBD2; J gene: TRBJ2-1; CDR3 DNA: TGTGCCAGTAGTAACGGACTAGCGGGAAATGAGCAGTTCTTC; CDR3 protein: CASSNGLAGNEQFF
V gene: TRBV28; clone size: -; D gene: TRBD2; J gene: TRBJ2-4; CDR3 DNA: TGTGCCAGCAGAGTTCCCGCTAGCGGGGGAAACATTCAGTACTTC; CDR3 protein: CASRVPASGGNIQYF
V gene: TRBV18; clone size: -; D gene: TRBD1; J gene: TRBJ2-1; CDR3 DNA: TGTGCCAGCTCACCAGAGACCGGACAGGCGAGCTCCTACAATGAGCAGTTCTTC; CDR3 protein: CASSPETGQASSYNEQFF
V gene: TRBV2; clone size: -; D gene: TRBD2; J gene: TRBJ2-7; CDR3 DNA: TGTGCCAGCACTTCCCTAGCGGGCTACGAGCAGTACTTC; CDR3 protein: CASTSLAGYEQYF
V gene: TRBV7-8; clone size: few; D gene: -; J gene: TRBJ1-4; CDR3 DNA: TGTGCCAGCAGCTCCCGACAGCTCCCGACCGAAAAACTGTTTTTT; CDR3 protein: CASSSRQLPTEKLFF
V gene: TRBV19; clone size: -; D gene: -; J gene: TRBJ1-1; CDR3 DNA: TGTGCCAGTAGGGGTCAAGGGGACACTGAAGCTTTCTTT; CDR3 protein: CASRGQGDTEAFF
V gene: TRBV4-2; clone size: -; D gene: -; J gene: TRBJ2-5; CDR3 DNA: TGTGCCAGCAGCCAAGACTGGGACTGGCGACAAGAGACCCAGTACTTC; CDR3 protein: CASSQDWDWRQETQYF
V gene: TRBV10-2; clone size: -; D gene: TRBD2; J gene: TRBJ2-2; CDR3 DNA: TGCGCCAGCAGTGAGTCGACTAGCAAGAACACCGGGGAGCTGTTTTTT; CDR3 protein: CASSESTSKNTGELFF
V gene: TRBV2; clone size: -; D gene: -; J gene: TRBJ2-7; CDR3 DNA: TGTGCCAGCAGTGAAATAAAGGAGGGGTACTTC; CDR3 protein: CASSEIKEGYF
V gene: TRBV7-2; clone size: -; D gene: -; J gene: TRBJ1-4; CDR3 DNA: TGTGCCAGCAGCCAACAGGGTGCTAATGAAAAACTGTTTTTT; CDR3 protein: CASSQQGANEKLFF